These 14 T cell receptor beta chains originate from one sample sequenced in a study of blood T cell repertoires in COVID-19. Measured with immunoSEQ multiplex PCR; TCRdb has only the in-frame clones, and not every one. The profile shows 140,000 to 150,000 clones, just over 85% of them singletons. Sequenced sample: PBMCs or T cells enriched from blood (not recorded which). These receptors were taken from a man between 45 and 60 years old who had recovered from COVID-19.

V gene TRBV4-1 combines with J gene TRBJ1-2; possible D gene TRBD1, 6 bases. V was trimmed by 0 bases and J by 6 bases, leaving 20 bases between them. The germline gives CDR1 MGHRA, CDR2 YSYEKL. This CDR3 has 17 residues. The DNA for the CDR3 is TGCGCCAGCAGCCAAGATCCCAGGGGTAAAGGCGGCGATGGCTACACCTTC. Protein product: CASSQDPRGKGGDGYTF.

The rearrangement links TRBV28 to TRBJ1-3; 12 positions agree with TRBD1. V was clipped by 6 bases and J by 3 bases; unmatched bases: 9. Germline values: CDR1 MDHEN, CDR2 SYDVKM. CDR3 length equals 17 residues. Written as DNA, the CDR3 is TGTGCCAGCAGACCCGCGGGACAGGGGGCGCGTGGAAACACCATATATTTT. It yields the protein CASRPAGQGARGNTIYF.

This chain links TRBV19 with TRBJ1-1; 7 nucleotides agree with TRBD1. Trimming removed 1 base from V and 2 bases from J; junction bases left unmatched: 1. The CDR3 contains 14 residues. From germline, CDR1 is LNHDA and CDR2 SQIVND (reference sequence). CDR3 nucleotide sequence: TGTGCCAGTAGTATAGGGACAGGTAACACTGAAGCTTTCTTT. This encodes CASSIGTGNTEAFF.

The chain couples TRBV5-1 to TRBJ1-2, with D possibly being TRBD1 (5 bases). The CDR3 sequence is 14 residues long. Deletions cut 3 bases from V and 3 bases from J, with 12 bases between. The germline V gene encodes CDR1 SGHRS and CDR2 YFSETQ. CDR3 sequence (DNA): TGCGCCAGCAGCTGGGCTAAAGGGGACTATGGCTACACCTTC. Its protein is CASSWAKGDYGYTF.

V is TRBV7-2 and J is TRBJ2-5; tentatively, D is TRBD2 (5 bases). CDR1 and CDR2 from the germline V gene are SGHTA and FQGNSA. The CDR3 spans 14 residues. Between the trimmed V and J ends, which lost 1 base and 5 bases, there was a span of 11 bases. The CDR3: CASSLERWAETQYF. As DNA, the CDR3 is TGTGCCAGCAGCTTAGAGCGGTGGGCGGAGACCCAGTACTTC.

The CDR3 protein is CASSLDMTDTGELFF. CDR3 DNA sequence: TGTGCCAGCAGCTTAGATATGACAGATACCGGGGAGCTGTTTTTT. The rearrangement joins TRBV7-2 to TRBJ2-2, with D possibly being TRBD1 (5 bases). The germline gives CDR1 SGHTA, CDR2 FQGNSA. The CDR3 spans 15 residues. Deletions cut 1 base from V and 5 bases from J, with 11 bases between. The full variable domain, its missing parts supplied by reference TRBV7-2 and TRBJ2-2, is GAGVSQSPSNKVTEKGKDVELRCDPISGHTALYWYRQSLGQGLEFLIYFQGNSAPDKSGLPSDRFSAERTGGSVSTLTIQRTQQEDSAVYLCASSLDMTDTGELFFGEGSRLTVL.

This chain uses TRBV9 with TRBJ2-7; TRBD1 is a possible D gene (5 bases). Per the germline V gene, CDR1 is SGDLS and CDR2 is YYNGEE. The length of the CDR3 is 13 residues. CDR3 region: CASSGGRVGIARV. The CDR3 coding sequence is TGTGCCAGCAGCGGGGGCCGGGTGGGGATCGCCCGGGTC.

The chain couples TRBV27 to TRBJ2-5; maybe TRBD2 (6 bases). V lost 5 bases, J lost 5 bases, and 12 bases lay in between. Germline CDR1 reads MNHEY; CDR2 reads SMNVEV (reference sequence). There are 13 residues in the CDR3. CDR3 sequence: CASSPRDSETQYF. The CDR3 coding sequence is TGTGCCAGCAGTCCCAGGGACTCTGAGACCCAGTACTTC.

This clone was found a few times. The gene calls are TRBV28 and TRBJ2-1, with 9 positions matching TRBD2. Per the germline V gene, CDR1 is MDHEN and CDR2 is SYDVKM. After removal of 4 bases from V and 8 bases from J, the junction contained 12 bases not matched to a gene. This CDR3 spans 16 amino acids. CDR3: CASSSSGTSRGHEQFF. As DNA, the CDR3 is TGTGCCAGCAGTTCGTCCGGGACTAGCAGAGGCCATGAGCAGTTCTTC.

CDR3 nucleotides: TGTGCCAGCAGCGTAGGAGTAGGGGTATACGAGCAGTACTTC. Amino acids: CASSVGVGVYEQYF. The chain employs TRBV9 and TRBJ2-7, with D perhaps TRBD1 (5 bases). The CDR3 spans 14 residues. CDR1 is SGDLS, CDR2 YYNGEE, per germline. V lost 0 bases to trimming and J lost 4 bases, with 11 bases between them.

The V gene is TRBV27, the J gene TRBJ1-2; D is uncertain. The CDR3 length is 14 residues. Germline CDR1 reads MNHEY; CDR2 reads SMNVEV (reference sequence). Trimming cost V 0 bases and J 8 bases, with 13 bases left between them. The CDR3 protein is CASSLSKTVGGYTF. The CDR3 DNA is TGTGCCAGCAGTTTATCGAAAACGGTCGGGGGCTACACCTTC.

V gene TRBV19 combines with J gene TRBJ2-5; the match to TRBD1 covers 7 bases. CDR1 is LNHDA, CDR2 SQIVND, per germline (reference sequence). J was trimmed by 3 bases and V by 6 bases; bases with no gene match: 7. This CDR3 contains 14 residues. The CDR3 is CASSRPTGKETQYF. CDR3 nucleotides: TGTGCCAGTAGCAGACCGACAGGGAAAGAGACCCAGTACTTC. The whole variable domain, filled in from reference TRBV19 and TRBJ2-5, reads DGGITQSPKYLFRKEGQNVTLSCEQNLNHDAMYWYRQDPGQGLRLIYYSQIVNDFQKGDIAEGYSVSREKKESFPLTVTSAQKNPTAFYLCASSRPTGKETQYFGPGTRLLVL.

The genes are TRBV10-1 and TRBJ2-3; TRBD1 matches at 7 bases. This CDR3 has 19 amino acids. J was trimmed by 3 bases and V by 6 bases; bases with no gene match: 21. Per germline, CDR1 WNHNN and CDR2 SYGVQD (reference sequence). The DNA for the CDR3 is TGCGCCAGCAGCTCTATTCCGGGACAGCGCCTGCCCTCTACAGATACGCAGTATTTT. Protein product: CASSSIPGQRLPSTDTQYF.

The rearrangement joins TRBV11-2 to TRBJ2-5, with D perhaps matching TRBD1 (5 bases). V dropped 1 base and J dropped 2 bases, with 11 bases sitting between them. The germline V gene encodes CDR1 SGHAT and CDR2 FQNNGV. CDR3 size: 15 residues. CDR3 in DNA: TGTGCCAGCAGCTTAGTATCGACAGTACAAGAGACCCAGTACTTC. Its protein is CASSLVSTVQETQYF.